This T cell receptor (beta chain) was observed in a study of OX40 agonist ivuxolimab in advanced cancers. Germline V gives CDR1 MNHEY, CDR2 SVGAGI. V was pared by 5 bases and J by 0 bases, with 4 bases of the junction left unmatched. The CDR3 length is 15 residues. Produced via immunoSEQ multiplex PCR; TCRdb's table is partial and in-frame only. The sample yields about 82,000 clones, 85% to 90% seen once. This chain uses TRBV6-5 with TRBJ1-3; 7 positions agree with TRBD1. The sequences come from CD4+ or CD8+ T cells sorted from blood, collected in a trial of the OX40 agonist ivuxolimab. The receptor was derived from an adult with an advanced solid tumor such as melanoma, head and neck, liver or kidney cancer. The CDR3 loop is CASSRTGDSGNTIYF. DNA of the CDR3: TGTGCCAGCAGTCGAACAGGGGACTCTGGAAACACCATATATTTT.